One and the same sample provided the 25 T cell receptor beta chains below, sequenced in a study of T cells after yellow fever vaccination. Via MiXCR, TCRdb re-called the 5' RACE reads, giving one row per CDR3 protein. This sample has hundreds of thousands of distinct CDR3 sequences, with roughly an eighth found just once. Sequencing was performed on PBMCs, taken on the day of the yellow fever booster vaccination. The receptors here all came from a man younger than 45 who received the YFV17D yellow fever vaccine.

At least ten counts were recorded for this clonotype. The CDR3 DNA is TGTGCCAGCAGCCCGCTTGGGCTAGCGGGAAACCCCTACAATGAGCAGTTCTTC. This sequence encodes CASSPLGLAGNPYNEQFF. The chain recombines TRBV14 with TRBJ2-1, with 9 bases that match TRBD2. This CDR3 comprises 18 residues. Germline CDR1 is SGHDN and CDR2 is FVKESK. The V and J ends lost 4 bases and 2 bases, in that order; junction bases with no gene match: 12.

The table lists this clonotype with many counts. The chain recombines TRBV14 with TRBJ1-6; a possible D gene is TRBD1 (6 bases). The ends were cut back, 2 bases at V and 0 bases at J, with 8 bases in the middle. CDR3 length: 16 residues. CDR1 is SGHDN, CDR2 FVKESK, per germline. CDR3 region: CASSQTGSSYNSPLHF. In nucleotides, the CDR3 is TGTGCCAGCAGCCAAACAGGGAGCTCCTATAATTCACCCCTCCACTTT. Together with reference TRBV14 and TRBJ1-6, the CDR3 gives the full variable domain: EAGVTQFPSHSVIEKGQTVTLRCDPISGHDNLYWYRRVMGKEIKFLLHFVKESKQDESGMPNNRFLAERTGGTYSTLKVQPAELEDSGVYFCASSQTGSSYNSPLHFGNGTRLTVT.

This clonotype was found many times. The chain uses TRBV7-3 and TRBJ2-7; D is perhaps TRBD2 (6 bases). Germline V lookup: CDR1 SGHTA, CDR2 FQGTGA. Trimming took off 5 bases at V and 2 bases at J, with 16 bases between the two ends. The CDR3 extends over 15 amino acids. The CDR3 region is CASSLGPGGTYEQYF. Here the CDR3 DNA reads TGTGCCAGCAGCCTGGGTCCCGGGGGAACCTACGAGCAGTACTTC.

This chain joins TRBV20-1 and TRBJ1-1; D is perhaps TRBD1 (6 bases). The CDR3 is made up of 15 amino acids. V lost 1 base to trimming and J lost 4 bases, with 16 bases between them. Per germline, CDR1 DFQATT and CDR2 SNEGSKA (reference sequence). The CDR3 bases are TGCAGTGCTAGAGCATCGGGGGCGCGCGTCACTGAAGCTTTCTTT. Its translation is CSARASGARVTEAFF.

This clonotype was counted a few times. J is TRBJ2-3 and V is TRBV6-1; TRBD1 matches at 11 bases. The CDR3 is 13 amino acids. The germline V gene encodes CDR1 MNHNS and CDR2 SASEGT. With V trimmed by 7 bases and J by 6 bases, 3 bases remained unmatched. The CDR3: CASKDRGLDTQYF. The CDR3 DNA reads TGTGCCAGCAAGGACAGGGGGCTGGATACGCAGTATTTT.

The chain combines TRBV7-9 with TRBJ2-1, with TRBD1 as a possible D gene (6 bases). The germline gives CDR1 SEHNR, CDR2 FQNEAQ (reference sequence). Deletions cut 8 bases from V and 8 bases from J, with 16 bases between. The CDR3 is 13 amino acids. The CDR3 spells CASLGHRLHEQFF. The CDR3 DNA reads TGTGCCAGCCTGGGACATCGCCTCCATGAGCAGTTCTTC.

The chain couples TRBV20-1 to TRBJ1-5, with D tentatively TRBD1 (5 bases). CDR3 length: 14 amino acids. Looked up from germline, CDR1 is DFQATT and CDR2 is SNEGSKA (reference sequence). Trimming left V 1 base short and J 3 bases short, with 10 bases between. Here the CDR3 DNA reads TGCAGTGCTAGAGGGGGGGTCGTCAATCAGCCCCAGCATTTT. Residues: CSARGGVVNQPQHF.

V and J are TRBV29-1 and TRBJ2-3, with TRBD1 matching over 7 bases. Germline values: CDR1 SQVTM, CDR2 ANQGSEA. There are 12 residues in the CDR3. V trimming: 5 bases; J trimming: 7 bases; junction bases outside the gene matches: 6. CDR3 in DNA: TGCAGCGTTCTTGACAGGGCGTATACGCAGTATTTT. Protein: CSVLDRAYTQYF.

The sample holds many counts of this clonotype. DNA for the CDR3: TGTGCCTGGAGTTTCGGGAAGAACCTCTACGAGCAGTACTTC. Translating it yields CAWSFGKNLYEQYF. The chain combines TRBV30 with TRBJ2-7, with a weak D call TRBD2 (5 bases). V shed 2 bases and J shed 3 bases, with 14 bases lying between them. Germline CDR1 is GTSNPN and CDR2 is SVGIG (reference sequence). CDR3 length: 14 amino acids.

This clonotype was seen a handful of times. V and J are TRBV5-1 and TRBJ2-5, with 12 bases aligning to TRBD2. Germline values: CDR1 SGHRS, CDR2 YFSETQ. V was pared by 1 base and J by 2 bases, with 9 bases of the junction left unmatched. The CDR3 runs to 18 residues. The CDR3 DNA reads TGCGCCAGCAGCTTGTTAGCTAGCGGGAGGGCGGATCAAGAGACCCAGTACTTC. It specifies CASSLLASGRADQETQYF.

This clonotype was detected only a few times. This chain uses TRBV5-1 with TRBJ1-1, with 7 bases matching TRBD1. The trim removed 0 bases at V and 5 bases at J, leaving 4 bases unmatched. Germline V lookup: CDR1 SGHRS, CDR2 YFSETQ. The CDR3 contains 14 residues. CDR3 sequence reads: CASSLAGGTTEAFF. CDR3 nucleotides: TGCGCCAGCAGCTTGGCAGGGGGTACGACTGAAGCTTTCTTT.

This clonotype has more than one count but fewer than ten. The chain links TRBV28 to TRBJ1-1; 10 nucleotides agree with TRBD1. Germline V gene sequence: CDR1 MDHEN, CDR2 SYDVKM. CDR3 size: 14 residues. V was pared by 6 bases and J by 3 bases, with 4 bases of the junction left unmatched. The CDR3 DNA follows: TGTGCCAGCAGGACAGGGGGCTCGTACACTGAAGCTTTCTTT. As protein: CASRTGGSYTEAFF. Full variable domain (outside the CDR3, taken from reference TRBV28 and TRBJ1-1): DVKVTQSSRYLVKRTGEKVFLECVQDMDHENMFWYRQDPGLGLRLIYFSYDVKMKEKGDIPEGYSVSREKKERFSLILESASTNQTSMYLCASRTGGSYTEAFFGQGTRLTVV.

V is TRBV5-1 and J is TRBJ2-1; no reliable D call. CDR1 SGHRS and CDR2 YFSETQ come from the germline V gene. The CDR3 has 15 amino acids. The germline V and J ends were trimmed by 4 bases and 3 bases, with 14 bases remaining between them. Written as DNA, the CDR3 is TGCGCCAGCAGCCCCGACACCTTCAACTACAATGAGCAGTTCTTC. Translation gives CASSPDTFNYNEQFF.

This clonotype has a count of ten or more. The chain joins TRBV5-1 to TRBJ1-6, with 8 bases matching TRBD1. The germline gives CDR1 SGHRS, CDR2 YFSETQ. The CDR3 spans 16 residues. The V segment lost 0 bases and the J segment 9 bases; nucleotides outside the gene matches: 8. The DNA of the CDR3 is TGCGCCAGCAGCTTGGAGTACCAGGGGGCTGGTTCACCCCTCCACTTT. Protein sequence: CASSLEYQGAGSPLHF.

This clonotype was detected a few times. The chain carries TRBV11-3 and TRBJ2-1; weak D call: TRBD1 (5 bases). Germline CDR1 and CDR2: SGHNT and YENEEA. Trimming took 3 bases from V and 6 from J, leaving 9 bases between them. This CDR3 comprises 13 residues. CDR3 DNA: TGTGCCAGCAGCTTCACGACAGTCAATGAGCAGTTCTTC. As protein: CASSFTTVNEQFF.

The chain joins TRBV20-1 to TRBJ1-1; TRBD1 might be the D (6 bases). Trimming pared 1 base from V and 6 bases from J, leaving 21 bases between. The CDR3 contains 16 residues. The germline gives CDR1 DFQATT, CDR2 SNEGSKA (reference sequence). Here the CDR3 DNA reads TGCAGTGCTAGAGCCCCCCCGGGGAGGGGGTTCTCTGAAGCTTTCTTT. Its protein product is CSARAPPGRGFSEAFF.

This clonotype was seen ten or more times. This chain connects TRBV10-3 to TRBJ2-2, with D tentatively TRBD1 (6 bases). From germline, CDR1 is ENHRY and CDR2 SYGVKD. The CDR3 length is 14 residues. V was clipped by 2 bases and J by 4 bases, with 8 bases between them. Here the CDR3 DNA reads TGTGCCATCAGTGAGAGAGGGGGCACCGGGGAGCTGTTTTTT. It translates to CAISERGGTGELFF.

This clonotype was detected a few times. The gene calls are TRBV21-1 and TRBJ2-4. TRBV21-1 is a pseudogene. CDR3 length equals 16 residues. CDR3 protein: CASSKADGIAKNIQYF. CDR3 nucleotide sequence: TGTGCCAGCAGCAAAGCTGACGGTATAGCCAAAAACATTCAGTACTTC.

The gene calls are TRBV24-1 and TRBJ1-2; unclear D gene. CDR3 length equals 12 residues. Germline loops: CDR1 KGHDR, CDR2 SFDVKD. Trimming pared 1 base from V and 2 bases from J, leaving 1 base between. The CDR3, as DNA: TGTGCCACCAGTGATTTCAACTATGGCTACACCTTC. Translated: CATSDFNYGYTF.

This clonotype came up a few times. This chain connects TRBV30 to TRBJ1-1; D is unresolved. Germline CDR1 is GTSNPN and CDR2 is SVGIG (reference sequence). The CDR3 is 17 amino acids. Trimming cost V 3 bases and J 3 bases, with 23 bases left between them. The DNA for the CDR3 is TGTGCCTGGAGGCCTTTTGGGGATCCGGTTACAGACACTGAAGCTTTCTTT. Its translation is CAWRPFGDPVTDTEAFF.

The chain has TRBV12-3 or TRBV12-4 and TRBJ2-7; no firm D call. The CDR3 length is 15 residues. The V end lost 6 bases, the J end lost 2 bases, and 17 bases lay between the germline ends. The CDR3 here is CASRPPGAAAYEQYF. The DNA for the CDR3 is TGTGCCAGCAGGCCCCCCGGCGCCGCTGCCTACGAGCAGTACTTC.

This clonotype turned up a few times. Written as DNA, the CDR3 is TGCGCCAGCAGTGAGATACTAGCGGGATCCACAGATACGCAGTATTTT. Translation gives CASSEILAGSTDTQYF. The genes are TRBV10-1 and TRBJ2-3, with 10 positions matching TRBD2. This CDR3 contains 16 residues. Germline CDR1 reads WNHNN; CDR2 reads SYGVQD (reference sequence). The trim removed 2 bases at V and 2 bases at J, leaving 4 bases unmatched.

This clonotype was seen repeatedly, ten times or more. This chain uses TRBV2 with TRBJ2-3, with 7 bases aligning to TRBD2. Germline lookup yields CDR1 SNHLY and CDR2 FYNNEI. The CDR3 is 15 residues long. The V and J ends lost 4 bases and 0 bases, in that order; junction bases with no gene match: 4. The CDR3 DNA sequence: TGTGCCAGCAGTGCTAGCGGCCCTAGCACAGATACGCAGTATTTT. Encoded protein: CASSASGPSTDTQYF.

The chain uses TRBV12-3 or TRBV12-4 and TRBJ2-7; 10 nucleotides align to TRBD1. The V segment lost 3 bases and the J segment 6 bases; nucleotides outside the gene matches: 17. This CDR3 is built from 18 residues. The CDR3 region has the DNA TGTGCCAGCAGTTTTCTAGCACCCCGGGACAGGGGTGGGTCCGAGCAGTACTTC. It codes for CASSFLAPRDRGGSEQYF.

This clonotype has just a few counts. V gene TRBV12-3 or TRBV12-4 combines with J gene TRBJ1-5; a weak D match, TRBD1 (6 bases). Trimming removed 5 bases at V and 9 bases at J, with 11 bases between. The CDR3 extends over 12 amino acids. The CDR3 here is CASSIQGRPQHF. The CDR3 region has the DNA TGTGCCAGCAGTATACAGGGTCGGCCCCAGCATTTT.